These T cell receptor beta chains were read from a single sample in a study of response to subunit inactivated influenza vaccine. Via MiXCR, TCRdb re-called the RT-PCR reads, giving one row per CDR3 protein. The sample lists 150,000 to 200,000 distinct CDR3 sequences, about 10% occurring once. The sample consisted of CD8+ T cells sorted from PBMCs, taken less than 30 months after vaccination. Receptors originate from a man aged 50 to 69 who received an inactivated influenza vaccine. CDR3s include the opening cysteine and the closing phenylalanine or tryptophan. Fields, in order: CDR3 protein, V gene, CDR3 length, clone size. Rows give clone size only sometimes, using once, few, many, or a class for an expanded clone.

CASSSGPLNTEAFF TRBV7-2 14 few
CSVEGGRATEAFF TRBV29-1 13 NA
CASSQIPGTGNTEAFF TRBV4-2 16 few
CASSFLGDIAGVATQYF TRBV5-1 17 NA
CASSSTGRPYTF TRBV13 12 few
CASSPFSVGLGSTDTQYF TRBV6-2/TRBV6-3 18 NA
CASSKMAYEQYF TRBV12-3/TRBV12-4 12 NA
CASSQDWHRESYNEQFF TRBV4-3 17 many
CASSQDSSSLYEQYF TRBV4-2 15 few
CASSYSLFGQIEAFF TRBV6-5 15 NA
CASSEFDYQYKETQYF TRBV6-1 16 once
CASSFAPGALTF TRBV11-2 12 once
CASSYSDISGANVLTF TRBV6-5 16 NA
CASSFLARNEQFF TRBV12-3/TRBV12-4 13 NA
CSTWTGGANTGELFF TRBV20-1 15 once
CASSATGFNYGYTF TRBV5-5 14 NA
CASSLAGGQPQHF TRBV5-6 13 few
CASSFTGANVLTF TRBV27 13 NA
CASSQGWGRYNEQFF TRBV4-1 15 many
CASSVTVLVNTEAFF TRBV25-1 15 NA
CASSLYAGTGWDTIYF TRBV5-5 16 many
CASSYMPAGANEQFF TRBV6-2/TRBV6-3 15 few
CSVSKLTAFSSYEQYF TRBV29-1 16 NA
CASSPLLSRTDTQYF TRBV12-3/TRBV12-4 15 many
CASSQEGGYTGELGYTF TRBV4-1 17 many
CASSALRLADQETQYF TRBV25-1 16 NA